This T cell receptor beta chain was retrieved from a study of T cells in Graves' hyperthyroidism and ophthalmopathy. This clonotype was seen a few times. Trimming shortened V by 3 bases and J by 1 base, and 7 bases separated the two germline ends. Germline-derived CDR1 and CDR2 are SQVTM and ANQGSEA. The CDR3 is 12 amino acids. From RNA transcripts, TCR beta CDR3 regions were amplified. An initial round of RT-PCR targeting the TCR CDR3 relied on the HTBI primer set. Each CDR3 protein gets one entry after TCRdb re-called the multiplex PCR reads with MiXCR. This table has 600,000 to 900,000 distinct CDR3 sequences, about a sixth appearing once.

The rearrangement joins TRBV29-1 to TRBJ2-7; D is uncertain. The clonotype originates from a man aged 18 to 29 with Graves' hyperthyroidism. Material: blood. The CDR3 DNA reads as TGCAGCGTTGATATAGGATCCTACGAGCAGTACTTC. As protein: CSVDIGSYEQYF.